These 20 T cell receptor beta chains came from one sample sequenced in a study of blood T cell repertoires in COVID-19. The protocol was immunoSEQ multiplex PCR, while the TCRdb copy is restricted to in-frame clones and leaves out a portion. This sample has roughly 250,000 clones, with roughly nine tenths found just once. Source material: peripheral blood. The receptor source for this set is a man aged 55-75 years who had recovered from COVID-19.

This clone has more than one count but fewer than ten. The rearrangement uses TRBV11-2 and TRBJ1-3; 7 bases match TRBD1. Losses at the gene ends were 5 bases for V and 4 bases for J; bases not matched to a gene: 5. The V gene's germline CDR1 is SGHAT and CDR2 FQNNGV. The CDR3 is made up of 14 amino acids. DNA of the CDR3: TGTGCCAGCAGCAAGACAGGGACCGGAAACACCATATATTTT. This gives the protein CASSKTGTGNTIYF.

The chain recombines TRBV25-1 with TRBJ2-2; 13 bases agree with TRBD2. The germline V gene encodes CDR1 MGHDK and CDR2 SYGVNS. Trimming took 5 bases from V and 6 from J; bases not matched to a gene: 3. There are 15 residues in the CDR3. DNA of the CDR3: TGTGCCAGCAGTAAACTAGCGGGGGGGCCCGGGGAGCTGTTTTTT. This sequence encodes CASSKLAGGPGELFF.

The V gene is TRBV7-9, the J gene TRBJ2-5; no clear D. This CDR3 has 12 amino acids. Trimming took off 11 bases at V and 1 base at J, with 11 bases between the two ends. Germline V gene lookup returns CDR1 SEHNR and CDR2 FQNEAQ (reference sequence). In nucleotides, the CDR3 is TGTGCCGGCCAACAGCCCCAAGAGACCCAGTACTTC. Translated, it gives CAGQQPQETQYF.

This clone was seen more than once but under ten times. This chain uses TRBV3-1 (or the pseudogene TRBV3-2) with TRBJ2-1; 8 nucleotides match TRBD2. Per germline, CDR1 LGHDT and CDR2 YNNKEL (reference sequence). Trimming took 6 bases from V and 8 from J; bases not matched to a gene: 12. This CDR3 has 15 amino acids. The DNA for the CDR3 is TGTGCCAGCAGTTATCCGGGACTAGTGTCCCATGAGCAGTTCTTC. It encodes CASSYPGLVSHEQFF.

The chain carries TRBV7-9 and TRBJ2-3; a possible D gene is TRBD1 (5 bases). CDR3 size: 16 residues. V was pared by 2 bases and J by 2 bases, with 14 bases between. CDR1 SEHNR and CDR2 FQNEAQ come from the germline V gene (reference sequence). In DNA form, the CDR3 reads TGTGCCAGCAGCTTATCGGGCAGGGCCGACACAGATACGCAGTATTTT. It yields the protein CASSLSGRADTDTQYF.

The gene calls are TRBV5-4 and TRBJ2-7, with TRBD1 as a possible D gene (5 bases). The CDR3 spans 13 residues. Trimming pared 4 bases from V and 2 bases from J, leaving 10 bases between. Germline CDR1 SGHNT, CDR2 YYREEE (reference sequence). Written as DNA, the CDR3 is TGTGCCAGCAGCCCAGGGCCTCCCTACGAGCAGTACGTC. Translated: CASSPGPPYEQYV.

The chain combines TRBV6-6 with TRBJ2-3; 9 nucleotides align to TRBD2. The CDR3 runs to 16 residues. Germline CDR1 MNHNY, CDR2 SVGAGI (reference sequence). V dropped 2 bases and J dropped 2; count of bases not matched to a gene: 5. The CDR3 sequence is CASSYPAGGPTDTQYF. The CDR3, as DNA: TGTGCCAGCAGTTACCCAGCGGGGGGACCCACAGATACGCAGTATTTT.

This chain uses TRBV5-1 with TRBJ1-6; 7 positions agree with TRBD1. Germline V gene sequence: CDR1 SGHRS, CDR2 YFSETQ. CDR3 length equals 18 residues. Trimming cost V 0 bases and J 1 base; bases outside gene matches: 7. The CDR3 region is CASSLENRGLSYNSPLHF. The DNA for the CDR3 is TGCGCCAGCAGCTTGGAAAACAGGGGACTTTCCTATAATTCACCCCTCCACTTT.

The chain recombines TRBV5-1 with TRBJ2-5; 10 nucleotides align to TRBD1. The CDR3 runs to 14 residues. J lost 5 bases, V lost 0 bases, and 1 base had no gene match. Per germline, CDR1 SGHRS and CDR2 YFSETQ. The CDR3 nucleotides are TGCGCCAGCAGCTTGGGGACAGGGGGGGAGACCCAGTACTTC. This encodes CASSLGTGGETQYF.

The chain carries TRBV7-9 and TRBJ2-3, with a tentative D call TRBD1 (5 bases). Germline V gene sequence: CDR1 SEHNR, CDR2 FQNEAQ (reference sequence). Trimming removed 0 bases from V and 2 bases from J, with 12 bases in between. The CDR3 has 16 residues. The CDR3 loop reads CASSLAPGRYTDTQYF. The CDR3 DNA sequence: TGTGCCAGCAGCTTAGCCCCAGGGCGCTACACAGATACGCAGTATTTT.

CDR3 residues: CASSEEGTILFPLHF. The CDR3 DNA sequence: TGTGCCAGCAGTGAAGAGGGCACGATTCTTTTCCCCCTCCACTTT. The chain combines TRBV25-1 with TRBJ1-6; unclear D gene. Trimming left V 2 bases short and J 13 bases short, with 18 bases between. The CDR3 is made up of 15 amino acids. Germline CDR1 is MGHDK and CDR2 is SYGVNS.

In this sample, this clone turned up a few times. The chain carries TRBV12-3 or TRBV12-4 and TRBJ1-5; D not certain. Trimming stripped 2 bases from V and 5 bases from J, with 7 bases between. This CDR3 contains 13 residues. CDR3 in amino acids: CASSLTVDQPQHF. CDR3 coding DNA: TGTGCCAGCAGTTTAACAGTAGATCAGCCCCAGCATTTT.

The chain uses TRBV25-1 and TRBJ2-7; D is possibly TRBD1 (6 bases). Germline values: CDR1 MGHDK, CDR2 SYGVNS. V lost 9 bases to trimming and J lost 3 bases, with 21 bases between them. CDR3 length: 15 amino acids. The CDR3: CASKLDSRRIYEQYV. CDR3 DNA: TGTGCCAGTAAATTGGACAGCCGTCGCATCTACGAGCAGTACGTC.

Of note for this clone: Mismatch with germline at one junction end may stem from a read error. The chain has TRBV28 and TRBJ1-5, with 7 positions matching TRBD1. The germline V gene has CDR1 MDHEN and CDR2 SYDVKM. CDR3 size: 16 residues. In DNA form, the CDR3 reads TGTGCCAGCAGTCCCGGTAGACAGGGTAGCGATCAGCCCCAGCATTTT. It translates to CASSPGRQGSDQPQHF.

This chain joins TRBV18 and TRBJ2-2, with 8 bases aligning to TRBD1. CDR3 length equals 15 residues. The germline V gene encodes CDR1 KGHSH and CDR2 LQKENI. V shed 4 bases and J 4 bases; nucleotides not matched to a gene: 5. In DNA form, the CDR3 reads TGTGCCAGCTCACAAGACAGGGGACCCACCGGGGAGCTGTTTTTT. Protein product: CASSQDRGPTGELFF. Full variable domain (outside the CDR3, taken from reference TRBV18 and TRBJ2-2): NAGVMQNPRHLVRRRGQEARLRCSPMKGHSHVYWYRQLPEEGLKFMVYLQKENIIDESGMPKERFSAEFPKEGPSILRIQQVVRGDSAAYFCASSQDRGPTGELFFGEGSRLTVL.

J is TRBJ2-1 and V is TRBV15; 7 nucleotides line up with TRBD2. V shed 0 bases, J shed 6 bases, and the junction held 11 bases outside the gene matches. CDR1 and CDR2 from the germline V gene are LNHNV and YYDKDF (reference sequence). The CDR3 is 17 residues long. CDR3 amino acids: CATSRDQGSGRFNEQFF. DNA for the CDR3: TGTGCCACCAGCAGAGATCAAGGTAGCGGGCGGTTCAATGAGCAGTTCTTC.

The genes are TRBV6-5 and TRBJ2-1; the match to TRBD1 covers 10 bases. The CDR3 totals 15 residues. Germline CDR1 is MNHEY and CDR2 is SVGAGI. V lost 8 bases and J lost 4; bases outside the gene matches: 8. The DNA of the CDR3 is TGTGCCAGCCGCCCGACAGGGGGCAAGTACAATGAGCAGTTCTTC. This sequence encodes CASRPTGGKYNEQFF.

The V gene is TRBV11-1, the J gene TRBJ1-6; tentatively, D is TRBD1 (5 bases). The V and J ends lost 5 bases and 0 bases respectively, with 8 bases between them. This CDR3 has 15 residues. Germline V lookup: CDR1 SGHAT, CDR2 FQDESV (reference sequence). CDR3 residues: CASSRDYSYNSPLHF. The CDR3 coding sequence is TGTGCCAGCAGCAGGGACTACTCCTATAATTCACCCCTCCACTTT. The whole variable domain, filled in from reference TRBV11-1 and TRBJ1-6, reads EAEVAQSPRYKITEKSQAVAFWCDPISGHATLYWYRQILGQGPELLVQFQDESVVDDSQLPKDRFSAERLKGVDSTLKIQPAELGDSAMYLCASSRDYSYNSPLHFGNGTRLTVT.

This rearrangement joins TRBV19 to TRBJ2-4, with 9 bases fitting TRBD1. V dropped 10 bases and J dropped 8; count of bases not matched to a gene: 6. CDR3 length: 12 residues. The V gene's germline CDR1 is LNHDA and CDR2 SQIVND (reference sequence). In DNA form, the CDR3 reads TGTGCCACCTCGACAGGGGGGCACATTCAGTACTTC. Its protein is CATSTGGHIQYF.

The V gene is TRBV27, the J gene TRBJ2-7; perhaps TRBD1 as D (6 bases). This CDR3 is built from 13 residues. V lost 3 bases, J lost 4 bases, and 10 bases lay in between. CDR1 and CDR2 from the germline V gene are MNHEY and SMNVEV (reference sequence). The CDR3 region has the DNA TGTGCCAGCAGTTTGGAAAGGGGGTACGAGCAGTACTTC. Protein: CASSLERGYEQYF.